Listed here are 12 T cell receptor beta chains from one sample, sequenced in a study of cytomegalovirus exposure and HLA in healthy donors. The primer mix had 60 Vbeta and 13 Jbeta primers. Some clones are missing from TCRdb's copy, which holds only in-frame ones; the method was immunoSEQ multiplex PCR. Of around 140,000 clones in the sample, about three quarters were seen once. The sequenced material came from PBMCs. The receptor set was obtained from a female donor in good health and CMV-seropositive.

V and J are TRBV30 and TRBJ2-1; D possibly corresponds to TRBD2 (5 bases). The V and J ends lost 4 bases and 0 bases respectively, with 10 bases between them. Germline lookup yields CDR1 GTSNPN and CDR2 SVGIG (reference sequence). The CDR3 sequence is 14 residues long. CDR3: CAWTDWSSYNEQFF. CDR3 nucleotide sequence: TGTGCCTGGACGGACTGGAGCTCCTACAATGAGCAGTTCTTC.

The J gene is TRBJ2-5, the V gene TRBV2; TRBD2 is a possible D gene (5 bases). Looked up from germline, CDR1 is SNHLY and CDR2 is FYNNEI. The length of the CDR3 is 13 residues. Trimming removed 4 bases from V and 9 bases from J, with 15 bases in between. The CDR3 here is CASSGTARGAQYF. The CDR3 region has the DNA TGTGCCAGCAGTGGGACTGCCCGGGGAGCCCAGTACTTC. Complete variable domain (other parts from reference TRBV2 and TRBJ2-5): EPEVTQTPSHQVTQMGQEVILRCVPISNHLYFYWYRQILGQKVEFLVSFYNNEISEKSEIFDDQFSVERPDGSNFTLKIRSTKLEDSAMYFCASSGTARGAQYFGPGTRLLVL.

The CDR3 sequence is CASGLPRRGADEQYF. CDR3 in DNA: TGTGCTAGTGGTTTGCCACGACGTGGGGCCGACGAGCAGTACTTC. V is TRBV12-5 and J is TRBJ2-7, with a tentative D call TRBD1 (5 bases). This CDR3 is 15 amino acids long. Trimming stripped 2 bases from V and 5 bases from J, with 16 bases between. Germline assignment: CDR1 LGHNT and CDR2 FRNRAP.

The chain couples TRBV14 to TRBJ2-7; TRBD1 matches at 10 bases. The germline V gene has CDR1 SGHDN and CDR2 FVKESK. The CDR3 has 14 residues. After removal of 4 bases from V and 2 bases from J, the junction contained 2 bases not matched to a gene. DNA of the CDR3: TGTGCCAGCAGCCTTGGGACAGGGGCCTACGAGCAGTACTTC. It translates to CASSLGTGAYEQYF.

This sequence joins TRBV6-6 and TRBJ2-3, with TRBD2 matching 7 bases. V was clipped by 7 bases and J by 0 bases; unmatched bases: 7. CDR1 is MNHNY and CDR2 is SVGAGI in the germline V gene (reference sequence). The CDR3 is 15 residues long. Here the CDR3 DNA reads TGTGCCAGCACCTTATTGGGGGGGAGCACAGATACGCAGTATTTT. Amino acid sequence: CASTLLGGSTDTQYF.

The CDR3 coding sequence is TGTGCACCAGGGGGCTACAATGAGCAGTTCTTC. Translation gives CAPGGYNEQFF. This chain links TRBV27 with TRBJ2-1; 7 positions match TRBD1. The CDR3 contains 11 residues. Germline V gene data show CDR1 as MNHEY and CDR2 as SMNVEV (reference sequence).

This chain uses TRBV5-5 with TRBJ1-2, with 7 bases that match TRBD1. The CDR3 spans 16 residues. The germline V gene has CDR1 SGHKS and CDR2 YYEKEE (reference sequence). With V trimmed by 2 bases and J by 2 bases, 9 bases remained unmatched. CDR3 in amino acids: CASSLGYGGQNYGYTF. Written as DNA, the CDR3 is TGTGCCAGCAGCTTAGGCTACGGGGGACAGAACTATGGCTACACCTTC.

The CDR3: CASSSPLAGVYEQYF. The CDR3 DNA reads TGTGCCAGCAGTTCCCCACTAGCGGGAGTTTACGAGCAGTACTTC. The chain recombines TRBV27 with TRBJ2-7; 11 nucleotides match TRBD2. With 4 bases clipped from V and 4 bases from J, the junction kept 6 bases outside the gene matches. The germline gives CDR1 MNHEY, CDR2 SMNVEV (reference sequence). The CDR3 runs to 15 residues.

This chain connects TRBV5-5 to TRBJ2-3, with D possibly being TRBD2 (7 bases). The CDR3 extends over 16 amino acids. Trimming took 0 bases from V and 0 from J, leaving 11 bases between them. Germline V lookup: CDR1 SGHKS, CDR2 YYEKEE (reference sequence). CDR3 in amino acids: CASSLARGASTDTQYF. In nucleotides, the CDR3 is TGTGCCAGCAGCTTGGCCCGGGGGGCAAGCACAGATACGCAGTATTTT.

V is TRBV6-5 and J is TRBJ2-2; tentative D call: TRBD2 (5 bases). The CDR3 runs 14 residues. The V gene's germline CDR1 is MNHEY and CDR2 SVGAGI. Between the trimmed V and J ends, which lost 5 bases and 5 bases, there was a span of 12 bases. The CDR3 reads CASSQSGETGELFF. The CDR3 region has the DNA TGTGCCAGCAGTCAGTCCGGGGAGACCGGGGAGCTGTTTTTT.

This clone turned up a few times. The chain joins TRBV7-3 to TRBJ2-3, with 9 bases lining up with TRBD2. Germline V lookup: CDR1 SGHTA, CDR2 FQGTGA. V lost 2 bases and J lost 5; bases outside the gene matches: 8. This CDR3 has 16 residues. CDR3 sequence: CASSLAGGLSRDTQYF. For the CDR3, the DNA is TGTGCCAGCAGCTTAGCGGGGGGGCTGAGTAGAGATACGCAGTATTTT.

This clone was counted between two and nine times. The chain couples TRBV11-2 to TRBJ2-1; TRBD2 aligns across 10 bases. The V and J ends lost 4 bases and 5 bases, in that order; junction bases with no gene match: 2. CDR3 length: 14 residues. The V gene's germline CDR1 is SGHAT and CDR2 FQNNGV. CDR3 sequence reads: CASSWTSGNNEQFF. DNA for the CDR3: TGTGCCAGCAGCTGGACTAGCGGAAACAATGAGCAGTTCTTC.